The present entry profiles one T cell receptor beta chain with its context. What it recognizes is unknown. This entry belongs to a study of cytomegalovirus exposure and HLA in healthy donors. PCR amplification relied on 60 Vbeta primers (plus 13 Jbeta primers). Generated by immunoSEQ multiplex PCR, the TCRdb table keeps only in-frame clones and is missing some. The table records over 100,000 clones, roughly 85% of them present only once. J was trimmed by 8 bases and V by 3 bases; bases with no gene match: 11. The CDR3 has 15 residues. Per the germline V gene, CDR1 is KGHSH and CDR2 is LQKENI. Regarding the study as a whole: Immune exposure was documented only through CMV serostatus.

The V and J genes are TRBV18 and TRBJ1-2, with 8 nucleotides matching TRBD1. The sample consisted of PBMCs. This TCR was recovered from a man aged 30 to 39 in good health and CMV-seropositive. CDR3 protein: CASSPTGVTVYGYTF. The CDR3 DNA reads TGTGCCAGCTCACCGACAGGGGTCACGGTCTACGGCTACACCTTC. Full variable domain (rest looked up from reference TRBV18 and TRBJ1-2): NAGVMQNPRHLVRRRGQEARLRCSPMKGHSHVYWYRQLPEEGLKFMVYLQKENIIDESGMPKERFSAEFPKEGPSILRIQQVVRGDSAAYFCASSPTGVTVYGYTFGSGTRLTVV.